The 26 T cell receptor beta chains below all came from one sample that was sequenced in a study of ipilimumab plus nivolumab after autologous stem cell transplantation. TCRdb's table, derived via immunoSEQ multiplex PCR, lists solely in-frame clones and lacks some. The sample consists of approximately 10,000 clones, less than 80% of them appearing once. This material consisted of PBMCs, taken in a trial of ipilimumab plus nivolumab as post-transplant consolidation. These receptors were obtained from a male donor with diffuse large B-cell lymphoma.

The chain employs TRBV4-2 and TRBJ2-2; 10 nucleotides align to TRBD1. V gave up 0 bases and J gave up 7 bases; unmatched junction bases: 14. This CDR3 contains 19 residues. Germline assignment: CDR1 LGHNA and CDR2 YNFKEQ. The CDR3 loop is CASSQDGGGTGVSGGELFF. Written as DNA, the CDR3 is TGTGCCAGCAGCCAAGATGGGGGCGGGACAGGGGTGTCCGGCGGGGAGCTGTTTTTT.

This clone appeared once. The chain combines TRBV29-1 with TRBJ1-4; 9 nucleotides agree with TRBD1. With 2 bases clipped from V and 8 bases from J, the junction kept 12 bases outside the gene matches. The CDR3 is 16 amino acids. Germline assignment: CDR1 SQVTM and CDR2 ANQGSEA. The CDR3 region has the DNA TGCAGCGTTGAACAAACAGGGGGCGGGCAACTGGAAAAACTGTTTTTT. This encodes CSVEQTGGGQLEKLFF.

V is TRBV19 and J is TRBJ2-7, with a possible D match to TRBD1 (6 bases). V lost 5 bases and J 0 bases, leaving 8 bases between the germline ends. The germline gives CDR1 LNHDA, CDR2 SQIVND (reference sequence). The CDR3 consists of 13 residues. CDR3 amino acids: CASSWTVSYEQYF. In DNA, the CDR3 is TGTGCCAGTAGTTGGACAGTCTCCTACGAGCAGTACTTC.

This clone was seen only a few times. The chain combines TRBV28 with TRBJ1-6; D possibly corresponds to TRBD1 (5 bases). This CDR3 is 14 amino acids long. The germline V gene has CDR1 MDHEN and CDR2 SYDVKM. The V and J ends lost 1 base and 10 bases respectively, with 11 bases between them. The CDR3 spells CASSLYGARSPLHF. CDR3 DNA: TGTGCCAGCAGTTTATATGGGGCTCGGTCACCCCTCCACTTT.

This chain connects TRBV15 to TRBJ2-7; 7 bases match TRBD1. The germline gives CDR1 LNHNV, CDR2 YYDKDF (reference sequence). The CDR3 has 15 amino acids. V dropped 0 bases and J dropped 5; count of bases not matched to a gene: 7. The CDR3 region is CATSRDPGGTDEQYF. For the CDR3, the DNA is TGTGCCACCAGCAGAGATCCAGGGGGAACTGACGAGCAGTACTTC.

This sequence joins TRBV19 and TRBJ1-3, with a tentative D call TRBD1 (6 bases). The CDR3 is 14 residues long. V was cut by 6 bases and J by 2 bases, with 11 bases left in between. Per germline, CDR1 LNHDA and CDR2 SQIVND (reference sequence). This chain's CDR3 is CASSRTGPGNTIYF. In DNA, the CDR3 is TGTGCCAGTAGCAGAACAGGGCCTGGAAACACCATATATTTT.

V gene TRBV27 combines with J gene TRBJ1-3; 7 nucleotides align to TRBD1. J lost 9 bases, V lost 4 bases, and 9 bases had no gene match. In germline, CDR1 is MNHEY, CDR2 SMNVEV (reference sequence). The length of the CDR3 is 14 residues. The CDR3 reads CASSSRQGHPTIYF. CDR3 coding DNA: TGTGCCAGCAGTTCCCGACAGGGTCATCCCACCATATATTTT.

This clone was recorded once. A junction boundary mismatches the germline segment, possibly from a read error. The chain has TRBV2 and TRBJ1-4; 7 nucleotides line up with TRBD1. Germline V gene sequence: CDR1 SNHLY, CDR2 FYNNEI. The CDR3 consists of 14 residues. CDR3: CASNEGTEGEKLFF. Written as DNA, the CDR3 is TGTGCCAGCAATGAAGGGACAGAAGGAGAAAAACTGTTTTTT.

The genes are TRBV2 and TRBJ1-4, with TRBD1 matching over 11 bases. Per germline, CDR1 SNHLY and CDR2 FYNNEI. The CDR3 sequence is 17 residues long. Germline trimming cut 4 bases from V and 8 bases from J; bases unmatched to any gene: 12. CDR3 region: CASSGGQGAVFGEKLFF. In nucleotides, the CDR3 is TGTGCCAGCAGTGGCGGACAGGGGGCCGTTTTTGGGGAAAAACTGTTTTTT. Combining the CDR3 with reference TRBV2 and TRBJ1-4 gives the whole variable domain EPEVTQTPSHQVTQMGQEVILRCVPISNHLYFYWYRQILGQKVEFLVSFYNNEISEKSEIFDDQFSVERPDGSNFTLKIRSTKLEDSAMYFCASSGGQGAVFGEKLFFGSGTQLSVL.

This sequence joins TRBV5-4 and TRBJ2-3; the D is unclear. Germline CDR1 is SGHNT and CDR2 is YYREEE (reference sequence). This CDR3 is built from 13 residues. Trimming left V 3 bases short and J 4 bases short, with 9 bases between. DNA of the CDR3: TGTGCCAGCAGCTCCCATAAGGCAGATACGCAGTATTTT. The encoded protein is CASSSHKADTQYF.

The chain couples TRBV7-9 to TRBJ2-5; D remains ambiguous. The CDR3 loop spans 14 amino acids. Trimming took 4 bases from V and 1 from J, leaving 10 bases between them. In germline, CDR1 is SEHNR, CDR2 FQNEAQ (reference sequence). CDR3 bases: TGTGCCAGCAGCTCTCACAGTGCCCAAGAGACCCAGTACTTC. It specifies CASSSHSAQETQYF.

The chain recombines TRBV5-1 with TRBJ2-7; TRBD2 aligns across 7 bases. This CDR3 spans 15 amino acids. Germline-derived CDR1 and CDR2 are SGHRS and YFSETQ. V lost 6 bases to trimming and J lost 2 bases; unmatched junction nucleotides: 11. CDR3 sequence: CASKVGLAATYEQYF. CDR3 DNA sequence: TGCGCCAGCAAGGTAGGTCTAGCGGCTACCTACGAGCAGTACTTC. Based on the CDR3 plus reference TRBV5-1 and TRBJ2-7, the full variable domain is KAGVTQTPRYLIKTRGQQVTLSCSPISGHRSVSWYQQTPGQGLQFLFEYFSETQRNKGNFPGRFSGRQFSNSRSEMNVSTLELGDSALYLCASKVGLAATYEQYFGPGTRLTVT.

In DNA, the CDR3 is TGTGCCAGCAGCCCCACCTCTAGCGGGGGGGGGAACACCGGGGAGCTGTTTTTT. This encodes CASSPTSSGGGNTGELFF. The chain couples TRBV9 to TRBJ2-2; 12 bases map to TRBD2. V was pared by 4 bases and J by 1 base, with 8 bases of the junction left unmatched. From germline, CDR1 is SGDLS and CDR2 YYNGEE. The CDR3 covers 18 residues.

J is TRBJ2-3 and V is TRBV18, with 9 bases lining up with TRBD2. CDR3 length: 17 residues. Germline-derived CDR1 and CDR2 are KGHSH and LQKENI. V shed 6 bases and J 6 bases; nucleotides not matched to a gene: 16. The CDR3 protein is CASSPRGSAGGRDTQYF. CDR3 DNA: TGTGCCAGCTCTCCTCGAGGGTCAGCGGGGGGCCGGGATACGCAGTATTTT.

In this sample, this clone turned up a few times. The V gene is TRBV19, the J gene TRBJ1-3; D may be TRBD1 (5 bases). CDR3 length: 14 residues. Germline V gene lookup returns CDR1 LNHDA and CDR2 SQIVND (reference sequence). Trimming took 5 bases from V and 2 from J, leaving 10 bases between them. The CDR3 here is CASSPGHPGNTIYF. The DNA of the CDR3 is TGTGCCAGTAGTCCCGGACACCCTGGAAACACCATATATTTT.

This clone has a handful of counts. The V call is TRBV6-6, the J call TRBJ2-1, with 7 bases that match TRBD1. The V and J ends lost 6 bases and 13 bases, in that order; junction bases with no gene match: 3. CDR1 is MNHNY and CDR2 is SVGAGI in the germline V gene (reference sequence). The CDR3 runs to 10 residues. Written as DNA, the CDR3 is TGTGCCAGCAGAGGGACAGATCAGTTCTTC. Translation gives CASRGTDQFF.

CDR3 DNA: TGTGCCAGCCTTTGGGACCTGAACACTGAAGCTTTCTTT. This encodes CASLWDLNTEAFF. The chain is built from TRBV2 and TRBJ1-1; D perhaps matches TRBD1 (5 bases). In germline, CDR1 is SNHLY, CDR2 FYNNEI. The CDR3 is made up of 13 amino acids. The V end was cut by 8 bases, the J end by 0 bases, with 10 bases between.

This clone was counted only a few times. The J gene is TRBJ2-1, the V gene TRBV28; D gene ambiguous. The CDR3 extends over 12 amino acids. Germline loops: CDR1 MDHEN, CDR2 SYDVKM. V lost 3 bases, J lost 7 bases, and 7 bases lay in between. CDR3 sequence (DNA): TGTGCCAGCAGTTTCTCTGGTAATGAGCAGTTCTTC. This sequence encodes CASSFSGNEQFF.

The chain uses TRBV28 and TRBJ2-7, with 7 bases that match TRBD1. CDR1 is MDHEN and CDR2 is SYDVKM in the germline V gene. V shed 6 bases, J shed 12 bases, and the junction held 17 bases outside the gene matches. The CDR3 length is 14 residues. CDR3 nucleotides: TGTGCCAGCAGACGGCCGACAGGGCTAGACCATCTGTACTTC. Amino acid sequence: CASRRPTGLDHLYF.

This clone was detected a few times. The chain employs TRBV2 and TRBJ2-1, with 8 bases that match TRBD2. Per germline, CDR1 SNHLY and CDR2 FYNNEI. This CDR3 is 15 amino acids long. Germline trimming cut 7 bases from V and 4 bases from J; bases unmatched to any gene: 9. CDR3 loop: CASTGRGGQYNEQFF. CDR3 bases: TGTGCCAGCACCGGGAGGGGGGGCCAATACAATGAGCAGTTCTTC. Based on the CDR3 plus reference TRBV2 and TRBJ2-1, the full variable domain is EPEVTQTPSHQVTQMGQEVILRCVPISNHLYFYWYRQILGQKVEFLVSFYNNEISEKSEIFDDQFSVERPDGSNFTLKIRSTKLEDSAMYFCASTGRGGQYNEQFFGPGTRLTVL.

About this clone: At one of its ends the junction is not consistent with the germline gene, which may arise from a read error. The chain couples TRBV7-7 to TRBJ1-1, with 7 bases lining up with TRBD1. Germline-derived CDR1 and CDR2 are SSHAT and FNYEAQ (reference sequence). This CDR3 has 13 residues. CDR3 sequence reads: CASSLDRNTEAFF. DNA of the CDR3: TGTGCTAGCAGCTTGGACAGGAATACTGAAGCTTTCTTT.

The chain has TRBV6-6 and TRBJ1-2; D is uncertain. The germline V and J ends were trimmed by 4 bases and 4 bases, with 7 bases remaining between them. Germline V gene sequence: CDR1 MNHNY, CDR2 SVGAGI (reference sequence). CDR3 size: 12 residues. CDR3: CASSSGIYGYTF. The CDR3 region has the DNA TGTGCCAGCAGTTCGGGAATCTATGGCTACACCTTC.

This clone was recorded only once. CDR3 sequence: CASTGTGDGYTF. The CDR3 DNA reads TGTGCCAGCACCGGGACAGGGGACGGCTACACCTTC. This chain joins TRBV2 and TRBJ1-2, with 10 bases identical to TRBD1. After removal of 7 bases from V and 8 bases from J, the junction contained 4 bases not matched to a gene. Germline V gene data show CDR1 as SNHLY and CDR2 as FYNNEI. The CDR3 spans 12 residues.

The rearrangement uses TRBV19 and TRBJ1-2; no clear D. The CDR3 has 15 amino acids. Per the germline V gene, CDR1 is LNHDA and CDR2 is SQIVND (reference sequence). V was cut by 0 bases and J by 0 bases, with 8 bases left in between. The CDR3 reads CASSIDRMANYGYTF. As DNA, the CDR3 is TGTGCCAGTAGTATAGATCGCATGGCTAACTATGGCTACACCTTC.

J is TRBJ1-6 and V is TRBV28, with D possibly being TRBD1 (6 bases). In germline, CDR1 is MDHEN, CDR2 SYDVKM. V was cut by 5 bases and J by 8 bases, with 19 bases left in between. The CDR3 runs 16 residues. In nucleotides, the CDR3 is TGTGCCAGCAGTGAACCCCGGACAGCCTTCCATTCACCCCTCCACTTT. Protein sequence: CASSEPRTAFHSPLHF.

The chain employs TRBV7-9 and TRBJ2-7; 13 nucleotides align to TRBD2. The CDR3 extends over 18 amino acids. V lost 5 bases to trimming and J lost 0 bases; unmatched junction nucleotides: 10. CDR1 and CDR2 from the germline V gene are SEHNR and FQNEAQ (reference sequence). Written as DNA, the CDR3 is TGTGCCAGCAGCCCAGGACTAGCGGGGGCCTCACCCTCCTACGAGCAGTACTTC. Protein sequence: CASSPGLAGASPSYEQYF.